A selection of T cell receptor beta chains follows, all from one sample in a study of T cells in Graves' hyperthyroidism and ophthalmopathy. MiXCR, run by TCRdb on the multiplex PCR reads, gives a single entry per CDR3 protein. This sample has fewer than 350,000 distinct CDR3 sequences; about an eighth occur once, and the top ten carry 7.8%. Sequencing was done on a sample of blood. The receptors were gathered from a young woman with Graves' hyperthyroidism that later progressed to Graves' ophthalmopathy. The CDR3 runs from the conserved cysteine through the conserved F or W. Each record gives: clone size, V gene, J gene, D gene, CDR3 DNA, CDR3 protein. D genes are given only for firm matches. Only part of the rows carry a size: once, few, many, or a class if the clone is expanded.

size: many
V: TRBV4-1
J: TRBJ1-1
D: NA
DNA: TGCGCCAGCAGCCAGGCAGGGTACTTGGGTACTGAAGCTTTCTTT
CDR3: CASSQAGYLGTEAFF

size: many
V: TRBV18
J: TRBJ2-3
D: TRBD2
DNA: TGTGCCAGCTCACCCGGGTCGCGGGGGACTCTTTCAGATACGCAGTATTTT
CDR3: CASSPGSRGTLSDTQYF

size: many
V: TRBV7-3
J: TRBJ2-1
D: TRBD1
DNA: TGTGCCAGCAGCCCTACCAGGGGGCTGGATGAGCAGTTCTTC
CDR3: CASSPTRGLDEQFF

size: many
V: TRBV30
J: TRBJ2-7
D: NA
DNA: TGTGCCTGGTCTCTAGGGCTGGTAGGCGAGCAGTACTTC
CDR3: CAWSLGLVGEQYF

size: NA
V: TRBV2
J: TRBJ1-2
D: TRBD1
DNA: TGTGCCAGCAGTCGAGAACCGGGACAGCCTAACTATGGCTACACCTTC
CDR3: CASSREPGQPNYGYTF

size: many
V: TRBV28
J: TRBJ2-1
D: NA
DNA: TGTGCCAGCAGCCAAATAGGGGGCGGGAGAGCGGATGAGCAGTTCTTC
CDR3: CASSQIGGGRADEQFF

size: many
V: TRBV2
J: TRBJ1-1
D: NA
DNA: TGTGCCAGCAGTGTCCAGGGGCCTGAAGCTTTCTTT
CDR3: CASSVQGPEAFF

size: few
V: TRBV19
J: TRBJ2-1
D: NA
DNA: TGTGCCAGTAGTGTCCCGGGGCGCTTCAATGAGCAGTTCTTC
CDR3: CASSVPGRFNEQFF

size: many
V: TRBV6-5
J: TRBJ1-2
D: NA
DNA: TGTGCCAGCAGTTACTCGGGCACAGGGACCTATGGCTACACCTTC
CDR3: CASSYSGTGTYGYTF

size: many
V: TRBV7-6
J: TRBJ2-3
D: TRBD1
DNA: TGTGCCAGCAGCCAATCGACAGGGTCTAGCACAGATACGCAGTATTTT
CDR3: CASSQSTGSSTDTQYF

size: NA
V: TRBV5-1
J: TRBJ1-4
D: NA
DNA: TGCGCCAGCAGCCTCTGGACGGCCTCGAATGAAAAACTGTTTTTT
CDR3: CASSLWTASNEKLFF

size: many
V: TRBV7-2
J: TRBJ1-1
D: NA
DNA: TGTGCCAGCAGCTCGCAACTGACCGGGAGGGAAGCTTTCTTT
CDR3: CASSSQLTGREAFF

size: NA
V: TRBV19
J: TRBJ1-1
D: NA
DNA: TGTGCCAGTACCCGGACAGATAACACTGAAGCTTTCTTT
CDR3: CASTRTDNTEAFF

size: many
V: TRBV10-3
J: TRBJ2-5
D: NA
DNA: TGTGCCATCAGTGCAGCTGGGCAAGAGACCCAGTACTTC
CDR3: CAISAAGQETQYF

size: few
V: TRBV28
J: TRBJ2-5
D: NA
DNA: TGTGCCAGCAGCCTCGGACGGCTGGAGACCCAGTACTTC
CDR3: CASSLGRLETQYF

size: many
V: TRBV30
J: TRBJ1-5
D: NA
DNA: TGTGCCTGGAGTGAGACGGGTCTTGGCAATCAGCCCCAGCATTTT
CDR3: CAWSETGLGNQPQHF

size: many
V: TRBV30
J: TRBJ1-1
D: NA
DNA: TGTGCCTGGAGCTTCTATAGGAGCACTGAAGCTTTCTTT
CDR3: CAWSFYRSTEAFF

size: NA
V: TRBV19
J: TRBJ1-5
D: NA
DNA: TGTGCCAGTAGTATAGAGGGGGGTAGCAATCAGCCCCAGCATTTT
CDR3: CASSIEGGSNQPQHF

size: few
V: TRBV6-1
J: TRBJ2-7
D: TRBD2
DNA: TGTGCCAGCAGTCCCCAGCGGGAGGTCTACGAGCAGTACTTC
CDR3: CASSPQREVYEQYF

size: NA
V: TRBV5-6
J: TRBJ2-1
D: TRBD2
DNA: TGTGCCAGCAGCTTCGCTAGCGGGAGAAATGAGCAGTTCTTC
CDR3: CASSFASGRNEQFF

size: NA
V: TRBV25-1
J: TRBJ1-3
D: NA
DNA: TGTGCCAGCAATGGTGGAAACACCATATATTTT
CDR3: CASNGGNTIYF

size: many
V: TRBV7-9
J: TRBJ2-3
D: TRBD1
DNA: TGTGCCAGCAGCTTAACAGGGGGCATGGATACGCAGTATTTT
CDR3: CASSLTGGMDTQYF

size: many
V: TRBV29-1
J: TRBJ1-1
D: NA
DNA: TGCAGCGCCGCGGACCACACTGAAGCTTTCTTT
CDR3: CSAADHTEAFF

size: NA
V: TRBV24-1
J: TRBJ2-1
D: TRBD1
DNA: TGTGCCACCCAATTACTAGGGGGCGATGAGCAGTTCTTC
CDR3: CATQLLGGDEQFF

size: many
V: TRBV7-9
J: TRBJ2-7
D: NA
DNA: TGTGCCAGCAGCTATGGCGTTCCCAGCTCCTACGAGCAGTACTTC
CDR3: CASSYGVPSSYEQYF

size: many
V: TRBV7-2
J: TRBJ2-3
D: NA
DNA: TGTGCCAGCAGCCCGGACGGTGGTGCAGATACGCAGTATTTT
CDR3: CASSPDGGADTQYF

size: many
V: TRBV27
J: TRBJ2-3
D: TRBD2
DNA: TGTGCCAGCAGTTTATATCCAGCGGGGCCACTCAGAGATACGCAGTATTTT
CDR3: CASSLYPAGPLRDTQYF

size: many
V: TRBV3-1
J: TRBJ2-3
D: NA
DNA: TGTGCCAGCAGTCCGGGAGCAGCGCAGTATTTT
CDR3: CASSPGAAQYF

size: few
V: TRBV7-6
J: TRBJ2-1
D: TRBD2
DNA: TGTGCCAGCAGCGCTGGAGGGACTAGCGGGGGTTTGAGGCATGAGCAGTTCTTC
CDR3: CASSAGGTSGGLRHEQFF

size: many
V: TRBV5-1
J: TRBJ1-2
D: NA
DNA: TGCGCCAGCAGCCGAACCGGGACAAACGACTATGGCTACACCTTC
CDR3: CASSRTGTNDYGYTF

size: NA
V: TRBV5-1
J: TRBJ2-5
D: TRBD1
DNA: TGCGCCAGCAGCTCCCAGGGGGCGGGGAGCATGGAGACCCAGTACTTC
CDR3: CASSSQGAGSMETQYF

size: many
V: TRBV20-1
J: TRBJ1-1
D: NA
DNA: TGCAGTGCTCCACAACCTCAAAACACTGAAGCTTTCTTT
CDR3: CSAPQPQNTEAFF

size: many
V: TRBV12-3/TRBV12-4
J: TRBJ1-2
D: NA
DNA: TGTGCCAGCAGCGACGGGCCGCTCACTAACTATGGCTACACCTTC
CDR3: CASSDGPLTNYGYTF

size: many
V: TRBV6-5
J: TRBJ1-1
D: NA
DNA: TGTGCCAGCAGTTACTCGATAAACGAAGAGGCTTTCTTT
CDR3: CASSYSINEEAFF

size: NA
V: TRBV11-2
J: TRBJ1-5
D: NA
DNA: TGTGCCAGCAGTTTTTCGGATCGGGGTCAGCCCCAGCATTTT
CDR3: CASSFSDRGQPQHF

size: NA
V: TRBV5-6
J: TRBJ1-4
D: NA
DNA: TGTGCCAGCAGCTTAATGGGGGCAACTAATGAAAAACTGTTTTTT
CDR3: CASSLMGATNEKLFF

size: NA
V: TRBV11-2
J: TRBJ2-2
D: TRBD1
DNA: TGTGCCAGCAGCTTACGGACAGGGAGGACCGGGGAGCTGTTTTTT
CDR3: CASSLRTGRTGELFF

size: few
V: TRBV6-4
J: TRBJ2-3
D: TRBD2
DNA: TGTGCCAGCAGTGCTAGCGGGACAGATACGCAGTATTTT
CDR3: CASSASGTDTQYF

size: many
V: TRBV29-1
J: TRBJ2-7
D: NA
DNA: TGCAGCGTTGAAGAAACAGGGTTCCACGAGCAGTACTTC
CDR3: CSVEETGFHEQYF

size: few
V: TRBV6-1
J: TRBJ2-7
D: NA
DNA: TGTGCCAGCAGTCCCGGACTTGTTAGCTCCTACGAGCAGTACTTC
CDR3: CASSPGLVSSYEQYF

size: many
V: TRBV20-1
J: TRBJ2-7
D: NA
DNA: TGCAGTGCTAGAGATGGGACAACTGTGGAGCAGTACTTC
CDR3: CSARDGTTVEQYF